These 8 T cell receptor beta chains were all obtained from the same sample, sequenced in a study of blood T cell repertoires in COVID-19. Measured with immunoSEQ multiplex PCR; TCRdb has only the in-frame clones, and not every one. The sample yields around 76,000 clones, roughly 89% seen once. The sample comprised peripheral blood. Receptors originate from a man in his 60s with acute or convalescent COVID-19.

The CDR3 DNA reads TGTGCCACCAGTGATTTGGTTAGCGGGGGGGCCTACAATGAGCAGTTCTTC. It is translated as CATSDLVSGGAYNEQFF. The chain joins TRBV24-1 to TRBJ2-1; 11 nucleotides line up with TRBD2. CDR1 and CDR2 (germline): KGHDR, SFDVKD. The J segment lost 2 bases and the V segment lost 0 bases, leaving 2 bases of the junction unmatched. CDR3 length: 17 residues.

The chain combines TRBV23-1 with TRBJ1-6, with D uncertain. TRBV23-1 is an ORF, with its function uncertain. There are 16 residues in the CDR3. V lost 2 bases, J lost 0 bases, and 8 bases lay in between. In DNA form, the CDR3 reads TGCGCCAGCAGTCAAGCCACAGTCTCCTATAATTCACCCCTCCACTTT. Protein: CASSQATVSYNSPLHF.

This sequence joins TRBV24-1 and TRBJ2-2; D is possibly TRBD2 (6 bases). Germline V CDR1 and CDR2: KGHDR, SFDVKD. The CDR3 contains 17 residues. V lost 4 bases, J lost 4 bases, and 18 bases lay in between. The CDR3 loop reads CATSETPVVGSTGELFF. The CDR3 DNA reads as TGTGCCACCAGTGAAACCCCAGTGGTCGGGAGCACCGGGGAGCTGTTTTTT.

The rearrangement joins TRBV5-1 to TRBJ1-5; D possibly corresponds to TRBD1 (6 bases). The CDR3 runs 16 residues. V was clipped by 3 bases and J by 1 base, with 14 bases between them. Germline loops: CDR1 SGHRS, CDR2 YFSETQ. The DNA for the CDR3 is TGCGCCAGCAGCTGGGGCCCGAGGGGGAGCAATCAGCCCCAGCATTTT. Encoded protein: CASSWGPRGSNQPQHF.

V usage is TRBV3-1 (or the pseudogene TRBV3-2) and J usage is TRBJ2-3; perhaps TRBD1 as D (6 bases). The CDR3 is 13 amino acids. Germline CDR1 is LGHDT and CDR2 is YNNKEL (reference sequence). V lost 6 bases and J lost 3, with 10 bases in between. DNA for the CDR3: TGTGCCAGCAGTGACAGGAAGACAGATACGCAGTATTTT. Translation: CASSDRKTDTQYF.

The chain uses TRBV30 and TRBJ1-4, with no clear D. The CDR3 has 15 residues. CDR1 is GTSNPN and CDR2 is SVGIG in the germline V gene (reference sequence). The V gene lost 5 bases and the J gene lost 8 bases, with 21 bases spanning the gap. The CDR3 DNA reads as TGTGCCTGGTTGAGAAGATCGGGGTCCCAGGAAAAACTGTTTTTT. Its protein product is CAWLRRSGSQEKLFF. Together with reference TRBV30 and TRBJ1-4, the CDR3 gives the full variable domain: SQTIHQWPATLVQPVGSPLSLECTVEGTSNPNLYWYRQAAGRGLQLLFYSVGIGQISSEVPQNLSASRPQDRQFILSSKKLLLSDSGFYLCAWLRRSGSQEKLFFGSGTQLSVL.

The chain is built from TRBV6-5 and TRBJ2-1, with D maybe TRBD1 (6 bases). The CDR3 loop spans 14 amino acids. Trimming took 7 bases from V and 0 from J, leaving 10 bases between them. Per the germline V gene, CDR1 is MNHEY and CDR2 is SVGAGI. CDR3 nucleotide sequence: TGTGCCAGCACCGGGACATTCTCCTACAATGAGCAGTTCTTC. It specifies CASTGTFSYNEQFF.

The V call is TRBV7-9, the J call TRBJ2-2; no clear D. Trimming stripped 1 base from V and 3 bases from J, with 6 bases between. This CDR3 contains 14 residues. Germline V gene sequence: CDR1 SEHNR, CDR2 FQNEAQ (reference sequence). CDR3 in DNA: TGTGCCAGCAGCTTAGTCAGGCACACCGGGGAGCTGTTTTTT. Protein: CASSLVRHTGELFF.